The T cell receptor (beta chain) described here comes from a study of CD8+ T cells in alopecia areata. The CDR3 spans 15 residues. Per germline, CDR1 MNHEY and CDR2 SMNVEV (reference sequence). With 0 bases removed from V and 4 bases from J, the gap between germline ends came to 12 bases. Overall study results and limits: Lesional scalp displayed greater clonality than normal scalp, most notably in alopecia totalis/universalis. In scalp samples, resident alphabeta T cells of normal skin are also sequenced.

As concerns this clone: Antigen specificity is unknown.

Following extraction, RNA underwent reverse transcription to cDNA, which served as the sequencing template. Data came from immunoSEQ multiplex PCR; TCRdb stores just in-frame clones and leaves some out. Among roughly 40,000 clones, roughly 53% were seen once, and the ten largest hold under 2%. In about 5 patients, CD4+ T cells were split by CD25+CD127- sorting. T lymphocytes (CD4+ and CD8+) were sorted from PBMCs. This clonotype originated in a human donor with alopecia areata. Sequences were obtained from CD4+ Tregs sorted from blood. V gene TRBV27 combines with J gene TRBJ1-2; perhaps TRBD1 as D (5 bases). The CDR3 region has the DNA TGTGCCAGCAGTTTATCGCCCGGGGACTCCTATGGCTACACCTTC. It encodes CASSLSPGDSYGYTF.